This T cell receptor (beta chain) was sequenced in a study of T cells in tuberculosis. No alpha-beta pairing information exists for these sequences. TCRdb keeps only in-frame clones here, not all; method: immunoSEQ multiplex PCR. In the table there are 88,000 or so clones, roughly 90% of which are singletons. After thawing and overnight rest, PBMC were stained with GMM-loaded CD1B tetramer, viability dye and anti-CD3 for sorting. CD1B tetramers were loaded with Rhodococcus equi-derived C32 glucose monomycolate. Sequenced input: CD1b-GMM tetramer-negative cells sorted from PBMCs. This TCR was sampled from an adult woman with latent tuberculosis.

Here the CDR3 DNA reads TGTGCCAGCAGCTTAGCGGGACTAGCGGGGCCTAGGGAGCAGTTCTTC. This encodes CASSLAGLAGPREQFF. J is TRBJ2-1 and V is TRBV7-2; 13 bases are shared with TRBD2. This CDR3 contains 16 residues. The germline V gene encodes CDR1 SGHTA and CDR2 FQGNSA. Trimming took 0 bases from V and 10 from J; bases not matched to a gene: 6.